The 23 T cell receptor beta chains listed next were all sequenced from one sample in a study of CD8+ T cells in alopecia areata. Treatment in this sample: oral pan-JAK inhibitor, 5-10 mg twice daily. The authors extracted RNA and reverse transcribed it into cDNA as the sequencing template. Clones were sequenced by immunoSEQ multiplex PCR, and TCRdb holds only the in-frame ones, with some missing. Among under 110,000 clones listed, almost 60% were seen once. The specimen was CD8+ T cells sorted from blood, collected at approximately week 60, from a patient treated with tofacitinib. Receptors were obtained from a human donor with alopecia areata.

This sequence joins TRBV6-1 and TRBJ1-1, with no clear D. Deletions cut 10 bases from V and 10 bases from J, with 19 bases between. CDR1 is MNHNS and CDR2 is SASEGT in the germline V gene. The CDR3 has 12 residues. Here the CDR3 reads CATSWVGRGAFF. The CDR3 region has the DNA TGTGCCACCTCCTGGGTGGGTCGCGGAGCTTTCTTT.

This chain links TRBV9 with TRBJ1-6, with D possibly matching TRBD1 (5 bases). Looked up from germline, CDR1 is SGDLS and CDR2 is YYNGEE. Trimming shortened V by 4 bases and J by 4 bases, and 21 bases separated the two germline ends. The length of the CDR3 is 18 residues. The CDR3 sequence: CASSPNQLDSLYNSPLHF. The CDR3 nucleotides read TGTGCCAGCAGCCCTAACCAACTAGACAGCCTGTATAATTCACCCCTCCACTTT.

The V gene is TRBV27, the J gene TRBJ2-3, with D unclear. Germline lookup yields CDR1 MNHEY and CDR2 SMNVEV (reference sequence). V gave up 6 bases and J gave up 3 bases, with 13 bases separating them. The length of the CDR3 is 14 residues. CDR3 in DNA: TGTGCCAGCAGGGGCACTTCACGGACAGATACGCAGTATTTT. Amino acid sequence: CASRGTSRTDTQYF.

This clone was counted a few times. This chain's CDR3 is CASSIGTGSNQPQHF. CDR3 nucleotide sequence: TGTGCCAGCTCAATCGGGACAGGTTCTAATCAGCCCCAGCATTTT. V usage is TRBV18 and J usage is TRBJ1-5; TRBD1 matches at 8 bases. V lost 5 bases, J lost 4 bases, and 7 bases stayed unmatched. Germline CDR1 is KGHSH and CDR2 is LQKENI. The CDR3 runs 15 residues. Looking up the rest from reference TRBV18 and TRBJ1-5 gives the full variable domain: NAGVMQNPRHLVRRRGQEARLRCSPMKGHSHVYWYRQLPEEGLKFMVYLQKENIIDESGMPKERFSAEFPKEGPSILRIQQVVRGDSAAYFCASSIGTGSNQPQHFGDGTRLSIL.

This clone was recorded a few times. The chain is built from TRBV15 and TRBJ1-2, with no clear D. Trimming stripped 4 bases from V and 8 bases from J, with 17 bases between. Germline V lookup: CDR1 LNHNV, CDR2 YYDKDF (reference sequence). The CDR3 covers 14 residues. This CDR3 is CATSTTAQREGYTF. The CDR3, as DNA: TGTGCCACCAGCACAACCGCCCAGCGAGAGGGCTACACCTTC.

The chain uses TRBV2 and TRBJ1-1; 7 positions agree with TRBD1. V trimming: 0 bases; J trimming: 5 bases; junction bases outside the gene matches: 9. From germline, CDR1 is SNHLY and CDR2 FYNNEI. The CDR3 has 16 residues. CDR3 region: CASSEALGQISTEAFF. CDR3 DNA sequence: TGTGCCAGCAGTGAAGCCTTGGGACAGATAAGTACTGAAGCTTTCTTT.

This clone was detected a few times. This rearrangement joins TRBV7-9 to TRBJ1-2; 9 nucleotides match TRBD1. V lost 2 bases, J lost 3 bases, and 4 bases stayed unmatched. There are 15 residues in the CDR3. Germline values: CDR1 SEHNR, CDR2 FQNEAQ (reference sequence). CDR3 DNA sequence: TGTGCCAGCAGCTTAAGCGGGACAGGGCACTATGGCTACACCTTC. This codes for CASSLSGTGHYGYTF.

CDR3 in amino acids: CASSELRQNQETQYF. Written as DNA, the CDR3 is TGTGCCAGCAGTGAACTCCGACAGAATCAAGAGACCCAGTACTTC. The chain uses TRBV6-1 and TRBJ2-5; D is perhaps TRBD1 (5 bases). Per germline, CDR1 MNHNS and CDR2 SASEGT. The CDR3 has 15 residues. V lost 2 bases and J 2 bases, leaving 12 bases between the germline ends.

The chain joins TRBV27 to TRBJ2-2; the match to TRBD1 covers 8 bases. The CDR3 spans 16 residues. V lost 2 bases to trimming and J lost 1 base; unmatched junction nucleotides: 3. Looked up from germline, CDR1 is MNHEY and CDR2 is SMNVEV (reference sequence). CDR3 in DNA: TGTGCCAGCAGTTTACCGGACAGGGTGAACACCGGGGAGCTGTTTTTT. This translates into CASSLPDRVNTGELFF.

The chain combines TRBV6-5 with TRBJ2-1; D unclear. Trimming stripped 6 bases from V and 4 bases from J, with 16 bases between. CDR1 is MNHEY, CDR2 SVGAGI, per germline. The CDR3 is made up of 15 amino acids. This CDR3 reads CASSSARSAYNEQFF. The CDR3 region has the DNA TGTGCCAGCAGCTCCGCCAGGTCGGCATACAATGAGCAGTTCTTC.

This sequence joins TRBV4-1 and TRBJ2-7, with 7 positions matching TRBD2. V lost 5 bases, J lost 0 bases, and 4 bases stayed unmatched. Germline V lookup: CDR1 MGHRA, CDR2 YSYEKL. This CDR3 has 14 residues. The CDR3 DNA reads as TGCGCCAGCAGCACCGGGACTATCTCCTACGAGCAGTACTTC. It translates to CASSTGTISYEQYF.

The rearrangement uses TRBV10-3 and TRBJ2-7, with 7 bases matching TRBD1. The germline CDR1 and CDR2 sequences are ENHRY and SYGVKD. The CDR3 covers 17 residues. Unmatched junction bases numbered 9, after V lost 0 bases and J lost 1 base. This chain's CDR3 is CAISESVRAGGSYEQYF. CDR3 DNA: TGTGCCATCAGTGAGTCCGTACGAGCAGGGGGATCCTACGAGCAGTACTTC.

The V call is TRBV10-3, the J call TRBJ2-6; the D is unclear. Germline V CDR1 and CDR2: ENHRY, SYGVKD. CDR3 size: 16 residues. V was shortened by 2 bases and J by 0 bases, with 8 bases between the two germline ends. In nucleotides, the CDR3 is TGTGCCATCAGTGAGGCCCGACGCTCTGGGGCCAACGTCCTGACTTTC. Its protein product is CAISEARRSGANVLTF.

This clone has a handful of counts. The chain has TRBV7-9 and TRBJ2-1, with D unclear. Deletions cut 1 base from V and 7 bases from J, with 14 bases between. The CDR3 totals 15 residues. In germline, CDR1 is SEHNR, CDR2 FQNEAQ (reference sequence). The CDR3, as DNA: TGTGCCAGCAGCTTAGGCTCGGTTAGGGTTAATGAGCAGTTCTTC. This sequence encodes CASSLGSVRVNEQFF.

This clone was seen a few times. This chain uses TRBV7-9 with TRBJ1-2; 7 bases align to TRBD1. Germline V CDR1 and CDR2: SEHNR, FQNEAQ (reference sequence). The CDR3 spans 17 residues. V shed 5 bases, J shed 0 bases, and the junction held 12 bases outside the gene matches. In DNA form, the CDR3 reads TGTGCCAGCAGCAAGCGGGACAGCGCCCTAGCTAACTATGGCTACACCTTC. This encodes CASSKRDSALANYGYTF. Using reference TRBV7-9 and TRBJ1-2 for the parts outside the CDR3, the full variable domain is DTGVSQNPRHKITKRGQNVTFRCDPISEHNRLYWYRQTLGQGPEFLTYFQNEAQLEKSRLLSDRFSAERPKGSFSTLEIQRTEQGDSAMYLCASSKRDSALANYGYTFGSGTRLTVV.

V usage is TRBV6-5 and J usage is TRBJ2-7; 8 positions agree with TRBD2. Germline loops: CDR1 MNHEY, CDR2 SVGAGI. The length of the CDR3 is 15 residues. With V trimmed by 2 bases and J by 2 bases, 5 bases remained unmatched. The chain's CDR3 is CASSYARGGTYEQYF. DNA of the CDR3: TGTGCCAGCAGTTACGCTCGGGGGGGGACCTACGAGCAGTACTTC.

This clone was counted once. The chain carries TRBV6-1 and TRBJ2-3; D is undetermined. This CDR3 is 13 amino acids long. Trimming shortened V by 3 bases and J by 3 bases, and 7 bases separated the two germline ends. CDR1 MNHNS and CDR2 SASEGT come from the germline V gene. CDR3 sequence reads: CASSDPRTDTQYF. The CDR3 DNA reads as TGTGCCAGCAGTGATCCTCGGACAGATACGCAGTATTTT.

The rearrangement uses TRBV13 and TRBJ1-2, with D unresolved. The CDR3 runs to 14 residues. Germline V gene data show CDR1 as PRHDT and CDR2 as FYEKMQ (reference sequence). The ends were cut back, 4 bases at V and 3 bases at J, with 12 bases in the middle. The CDR3 DNA reads TGTGCCAGCAGCTCCCGGGGAGTAGACTATGGCTACACCTTC. This sequence encodes CASSSRGVDYGYTF.

The gene calls are TRBV27 and TRBJ1-1; 7 nucleotides align to TRBD1. With V trimmed by 3 bases and J by 1 base, 8 bases remained unmatched. CDR3 length: 16 amino acids. Germline V CDR1 and CDR2: MNHEY, SMNVEV (reference sequence). CDR3 protein: CASSLVGGVGNTEAFF. For the CDR3, the DNA is TGTGCCAGCAGTTTGGTAGGGGGCGTGGGGAACACTGAAGCTTTCTTT.

The chain joins TRBV29-1 to TRBJ2-7; D might be TRBD2 (7 bases). Trimming left V 7 bases short and J 9 bases short, with 16 bases between. The CDR3 contains 11 residues. Per the germline V gene, CDR1 is SQVTM and CDR2 is ANQGSEA. DNA of the CDR3: TGCAGCGCCCTGGGGGGGCTGATGCAGTACTTC. This encodes CSALGGLMQYF.

J is TRBJ1-2 and V is TRBV7-9; D call uncertain. V was clipped by 3 bases and J by 3 bases, with 11 bases between them. Germline values: CDR1 SEHNR, CDR2 FQNEAQ (reference sequence). CDR3 length: 14 amino acids. This chain's CDR3 is CASSFQESDYGYTF. The CDR3 DNA reads as TGTGCCAGCAGCTTTCAGGAATCGGACTATGGCTACACCTTC.

This clone turned up a few times. The V gene is TRBV29-1, the J gene TRBJ1-2; 7 positions agree with TRBD1. Germline CDR1 and CDR2: SQVTM and ANQGSEA. V lost 6 bases to trimming and J lost 2 bases; unmatched junction nucleotides: 3. This CDR3 is 12 amino acids long. The CDR3 spells CSVGQDNYGYTF. CDR3 sequence (DNA): TGCAGCGTCGGACAGGACAACTATGGCTACACCTTC.

The chain links TRBV15 to TRBJ2-7, with TRBD1 identical over 8 bases. Germline loops: CDR1 LNHNV, CDR2 YYDKDF (reference sequence). This CDR3 spans 14 amino acids. The trim removed 3 bases at V and 6 bases at J, leaving 7 bases unmatched. The CDR3 loop reads CATSRLDRGSEQYF. DNA of the CDR3: TGTGCCACCAGCAGGTTAGACAGGGGCAGCGAGCAGTACTTC.